The rows below give T cell receptor beta chains drawn from one sample of a study of T cells in Graves' hyperthyroidism and ophthalmopathy. Via MiXCR, TCRdb re-called the multiplex PCR reads, giving one row per CDR3 protein. Of 700,000 to 850,000 distinct CDR3 sequences listed, around 40% were seen once; the top ten hold around a third. Sequences were obtained from blood. These receptors were collected from a woman in her forties with Graves' hyperthyroidism. The conserved cysteine and the conserved F or W are not part of the CDR3 here. Fields, in order: V gene, CDR3 protein.

v_call: TRBV7-8; cdr3_aa: ASSHTGNYGYT
v_call: TRBV7-2; cdr3_aa: ASSLGASGGETQY
v_call: TRBV10-3; cdr3_aa: AISTGTDATNEKLF
v_call: TRBV9; cdr3_aa: ASSAPGAPFYEQY
v_call: TRBV6-5; cdr3_aa: ASSAWDSHYSPLH
v_call: TRBV4-3; cdr3_aa: ASSRQTSGGSGANVLT
v_call: TRBV28; cdr3_aa: ASSPSWVETQY
v_call: TRBV12-3/TRBV12-4; cdr3_aa: AHGEGETEAF
v_call: TRBV20-1; cdr3_aa: SARDGKGGGANVLT
v_call: TRBV7-2; cdr3_aa: ASQPTGGIYEQY
v_call: TRBV29-1; cdr3_aa: SLGRGDRTGELF
v_call: TRBV7-9; cdr3_aa: ASRLASGRGYEQY
v_call: TRBV5-5; cdr3_aa: ASGDRGAPGANVLT
v_call: TRBV6-5; cdr3_aa: ASSYLGTGVMGELF
v_call: TRBV12-3/TRBV12-4; cdr3_aa: ASSLFGQGTRGNTIY
v_call: TRBV7-2; cdr3_aa: ASSSSSGGASGELF
v_call: TRBV6-6; cdr3_aa: ASSYAQGWTEAF
v_call: TRBV9; cdr3_aa: ASSLGDRTANYGYT
v_call: TRBV2; cdr3_aa: ASNRYYRGNTEAF
v_call: TRBV24-1; cdr3_aa: ATSDKRNNQPQH
v_call: TRBV7-3; cdr3_aa: ASSLRQENEQY
v_call: TRBV7-2; cdr3_aa: ASSGVEEQY
v_call: TRBV9; cdr3_aa: ASSVGVGRWGETQY
v_call: TRBV7-9; cdr3_aa: ASSQLGGASYEQY
v_call: TRBV6-5; cdr3_aa: ASSLQTNTGELF
v_call: TRBV20-1; cdr3_aa: SARGISGNTIY
v_call: TRBV7-9; cdr3_aa: ASSLKGASGAYEQY
v_call: TRBV29-1; cdr3_aa: SVHPGSPFDHEQY
v_call: TRBV13; cdr3_aa: ASSLPPGGTEAF
v_call: TRBV7-9; cdr3_aa: ASSPLLVYYT
v_call: TRBV27; cdr3_aa: ATAAHGEQEAF
v_call: TRBV7-6; cdr3_aa: ASSQRVPGQGRYSPLH